This TCR beta chain stems from a study of vaccination and CD4 T cells after COVID-19. Overall study: Stimulation of the cells used overlapping spike peptide pools from SARS-CoV-2 and from the common cold coronaviruses HCoV-NL63, HCoV-OC43 and HCoV-229E.

Oncomine TCR Beta short-read sequencing was applied to DNA from cultured CD4+ T cells. In TCRdb, the PCR reads were re-called with MiXCR into one record per CDR3 protein. Here the sample spans about 26,000 distinct CDR3 sequences, over 60% being singletons. The CDR3 consists of 16 residues. The germline CDR1 and CDR2 sequences are SGHTA and FQGNSA. V dropped 2 bases and J dropped 0 bases, with 13 bases sitting between them. A remark on this clonotype: Its antigen is not known.

Regarding treatment: approximately 9-day PBMC culture with coronavirus spike peptide pools or control peptides (ViraFEST assay). Sequenced sample: CD4+ T cells from blood, cultured in vitro. The chain joins TRBV7-2 to TRBJ1-2; D uncertain. The clonotype comes from a human donor who had recovered from COVID-19. CDR3 in amino acids: CASSLRVPLTNYGYTF. As DNA, the CDR3 is TGTGCCAGCAGCTTAAGGGTCCCACTAACTAACTATGGCTACACCTTC.